The clone carrying this T cell receptor (beta chain) was seen a handful of times. Its target is unknown. Germline assignment: CDR1 DFQATT and CDR2 SNEGSKA (reference sequence). Trimming took off 0 bases at V and 6 bases at J, with 11 bases between the two ends. CDR3 length equals 13 residues. The data were obtained in a study of post-analysis software for immune sequencing data. As for the study in general: Both relapsing-remitting and secondary progressive multiple sclerosis featured among the disease courses, as did progressive-relapsing multiple sclerosis. Study findings and constraints: Co-batched samples clustered tightly together by F measure. TRBV segments more frequent in patients than in controls numbered several and included TRBV5-6, TRBV5-1 and TRBV20-1.

Presence of unique molecular identifiers characterized the TCR beta cDNA libraries. MiXCR, applied by TCRdb to the PCR reads, yields one record per CDR3 protein. The repertoire consists of under 650,000 distinct CDR3 sequences, with 44% occurring once and the leading ten covering about 1.8%. The sequenced material came from blood. The genes are TRBV20-1 and TRBJ1-2; no definite D call. The receptor was isolated from a girl aged 5-17 years with multiple sclerosis. CDR3 DNA: TGCAGTGCTAGAGAGAAAACTGGGCATGGCTACACCTTC. Amino acids: CSAREKTGHGYTF.